The sequence of this T cell receptor beta chain was determined in a study of blood T cell repertoires in COVID-19. Background on the study: Samples taken during acute and convalescent COVID-19 were collected in the United States, Italy and Spain. T cells, B-cell-depleted T cells, or PBMCs provided the cDNA or gDNA that served as material.

The CDR3 runs 16 residues. J lost 6 bases, V lost 4 bases, and 11 bases had no gene match. Germline V gene lookup returns CDR1 SGDLS and CDR2 YYNGEE. In the authors' workflow: Reference gene primers were amplified, and this amplification served to estimate nucleated cell counts. Some clones are missing from TCRdb's copy, which holds only in-frame ones; the method was immunoSEQ multiplex PCR. V and J calls and clone size are given by that table; D and trimming were obtained from the DNA. This sample has 280,000 or so clones; roughly 86% occur once, and the top ten carry about 2.2%. V usage is TRBV9 and J usage is TRBJ2-1; TRBD2 matches at 9 bases. The sequenced sample was peripheral blood. This clonotype was sampled from a woman aged 30 to 39 who had recovered from COVID-19. CDR3 coding DNA: TGTGCCAGCAGCCCCAGGGGGACAGCGGGAGGCAATGAGCAGTTCTTC. This encodes CASSPRGTAGGNEQFF. Full variable domain (remainder filled in from reference TRBV9 and TRBJ2-1): DSGVTQTPKHLITATGQRVTLRCSPRSGDLSVYWYQQSLDQGLQFLIQYYNGEERAKGNILERFSAQQFPDLHSELNLSSLELGDSALYFCASSPRGTAGGNEQFFGPGTRLTVL.